The 16 T cell receptor beta chains presented below share a single source sample, sequenced in a study of cytomegalovirus exposure and HLA in healthy donors. Both 60 Vbeta primers and 13 Jbeta primers went into the PCR. The repertoire was sequenced with immunoSEQ multiplex PCR; TCRdb's copy has only in-frame clones and lacks some. Of some 150,000 clones listed, about 76% are singletons. The specimen was PBMCs. All receptors come from a man aged 25 to 40 in good health and CMV-seropositive.

Of note for this clone: The sample carries other DNA sequences with the same CDR3. The gene calls are TRBV7-9 and TRBJ1-1; 9 bases map to TRBD1. CDR3 length equals 14 residues. The ends lost 3 bases at V and 1 base at J; junction bases unmatched: 0. CDR1 and CDR2 (germline): SEHNR, FQNEAQ (reference sequence). The CDR3 spells CASSLGQGNTEAFF. The CDR3 DNA follows: TGTGCCAGCAGCTTGGGACAGGGGAACACTGAAGCTTTCTTT.

The V call is TRBV23-1, the J call TRBJ2-1, with 7 nucleotides matching TRBD2. TRBV23-1 is sorted into the ORF group, with uncertain function. J was trimmed by 2 bases and V by 4 bases; bases with no gene match: 8. The CDR3 length is 16 residues. The CDR3 sequence is CASSLFAGLTYNEQFF. CDR3 coding DNA: TGCGCCAGCAGTCTCTTCGCGGGACTAACCTACAATGAGCAGTTCTTC.

For the CDR3, the DNA is TGTGCCAGCAGCCAAGTTCGAGCGGGATATACAGATACGCAGTATTTT. Residues: CASSQVRAGYTDTQYF. The J gene is TRBJ2-3, the V gene TRBV14; 7 nucleotides agree with TRBD2. The V segment lost 1 base and the J segment 3 bases; nucleotides outside the gene matches: 7. The CDR3 extends over 16 amino acids. Germline CDR1 reads SGHDN; CDR2 reads FVKESK.

The table lists this clone with a count of one. V usage is TRBV28 and J usage is TRBJ1-5; 7 nucleotides agree with TRBD1. CDR1 MDHEN and CDR2 SYDVKM come from the germline V gene. The CDR3 consists of 16 residues. V dropped 2 bases and J dropped 1; count of bases not matched to a gene: 5. This CDR3 reads CASSLPTGVSNQPQHF. The CDR3 DNA reads as TGTGCCAGCAGTTTACCTACAGGGGTCAGCAATCAGCCCCAGCATTTT.

There are a few counts of this clone. The V and J genes are TRBV6-6 and TRBJ1-2; TRBD1 aligns across 8 bases. The CDR3 sequence is 12 residues long. The trim removed 7 bases at V and 4 bases at J, leaving 2 bases unmatched. Looked up from germline, CDR1 is MNHNY and CDR2 is SVGAGI (reference sequence). This CDR3 is CASTGTGYGYTF. CDR3 sequence (DNA): TGTGCCAGCACCGGGACAGGCTATGGCTACACCTTC.

The rearrangement uses TRBV6-5 and TRBJ1-2, with D perhaps matching TRBD1 (5 bases). This CDR3 is built from 13 residues. CDR1 and CDR2 (germline): MNHEY, SVGAGI. Trimming removed 7 bases at V and 0 bases at J, with 9 bases between. Here the CDR3 DNA reads TGTGCCAGCAAGGAGGGGACTAACTATGGCTACACCTTC. Protein product: CASKEGTNYGYTF.

The V and J genes are TRBV5-1 and TRBJ2-7; unclear D gene. Germline-derived CDR1 and CDR2 are SGHRS and YFSETQ. The V end was cut by 3 bases, the J end by 2 bases, with 12 bases between. The CDR3 has 14 amino acids. The CDR3 sequence: CASSSRPGPYEQYF. CDR3 bases: TGCGCCAGCAGCTCCAGACCAGGTCCCTACGAGCAGTACTTC. The full variable domain, its missing parts supplied by reference TRBV5-1 and TRBJ2-7, is KAGVTQTPRYLIKTRGQQVTLSCSPISGHRSVSWYQQTPGQGLQFLFEYFSETQRNKGNFPGRFSGRQFSNSRSEMNVSTLELGDSALYLCASSSRPGPYEQYFGPGTRLTVT.

This rearrangement joins TRBV7-9 to TRBJ2-1; TRBD1 might be the D (6 bases). Germline-derived CDR1 and CDR2 are SEHNR and FQNEAQ (reference sequence). This CDR3 spans 16 amino acids. Trimming took off 6 bases at V and 0 bases at J, with 15 bases between the two ends. In DNA, the CDR3 is TGTGCCAGCAGAGAATGGGGGCTTAGCTCCTACAATGAGCAGTTCTTC. This translates into CASREWGLSSYNEQFF.

V gene TRBV7-2 combines with J gene TRBJ1-1; 8 bases agree with TRBD1. Per germline, CDR1 SGHTA and CDR2 FQGNSA. The trim removed 5 bases at V and 0 bases at J, leaving 8 bases unmatched. The CDR3 sequence is 16 residues long. The CDR3 DNA sequence: TGTGCCAGCAGCGACCCCGGACAGGGAATGAACACTGAAGCTTTCTTT. Encoded protein: CASSDPGQGMNTEAFF.

V usage is TRBV7-3 and J usage is TRBJ2-1; D may be TRBD1 (5 bases). The CDR3 extends over 13 amino acids. V lost 6 bases and J 4 bases, leaving 10 bases between the germline ends. Per germline, CDR1 SGHTA and CDR2 FQGTGA. DNA for the CDR3: TGTGCCAGCAGTTTGGGGCTTTACAATGAGCAGTTCTTC. This sequence encodes CASSLGLYNEQFF.

The rearrangement joins TRBV7-9 to TRBJ1-5; TRBD1 might be the D (6 bases). This CDR3 has 14 amino acids. Between the trimmed V and J ends, which lost 3 bases and 4 bases, there was a span of 10 bases. Germline values: CDR1 SEHNR, CDR2 FQNEAQ (reference sequence). The CDR3 DNA reads TGTGCCAGCAGCTTGGGCAGGGGAAATCAGCCCCAGCATTTT. This codes for CASSLGRGNQPQHF.

The chain uses TRBV30 and TRBJ1-5, with D tentatively TRBD1 (5 bases). CDR1 and CDR2 from the germline V gene are GTSNPN and SVGIG (reference sequence). V was pared by 2 bases and J by 4 bases, with 12 bases between. The CDR3 length is 14 residues. The CDR3 bases are TGTGCCTGGAGTCCCTATGGGGGGAATCAGCCCCAGCATTTT. This codes for CAWSPYGGNQPQHF. Using reference TRBV30 and TRBJ1-5 for the parts outside the CDR3, the full variable domain is SQTIHQWPATLVQPVGSPLSLECTVEGTSNPNLYWYRQAAGRGLQLLFYSVGIGQISSEVPQNLSASRPQDRQFILSSKKLLLSDSGFYLCAWSPYGGNQPQHFGDGTRLSIL.

This clone was recorded a few times. The rearrangement joins TRBV30 to TRBJ1-2; 7 positions match TRBD1. The junction had 11 bases not matched to a gene; V was cut back by 2 bases and J by 5 bases. CDR1 and CDR2 (germline): GTSNPN, SVGIG (reference sequence). CDR3 length: 15 amino acids. This CDR3 is CAWSKSGGTAYGYTF. The DNA for the CDR3 is TGTGCCTGGAGTAAAAGCGGCGGGACAGCTTATGGCTACACCTTC.

The genes are TRBV7-9 and TRBJ1-2, with 7 bases fitting TRBD1. The V gene end was trimmed by 1 base and the J gene end by 4 bases; junction bases not matched to a gene: 9. The CDR3 has 16 residues. The germline V gene has CDR1 SEHNR and CDR2 FQNEAQ (reference sequence). The CDR3 DNA follows: TGTGCCAGCAGCTTAGTGTCGGGACAGTTTAGCTATGGCTACACCTTC. Translated, it gives CASSLVSGQFSYGYTF.

The chain recombines TRBV6-5 with TRBJ2-7, with TRBD2 as a possible D gene (5 bases). Trimming removed 5 bases at V and 2 bases at J, with 10 bases between. The CDR3 extends over 13 amino acids. Germline V lookup: CDR1 MNHEY, CDR2 SVGAGI. As DNA, the CDR3 is TGTGCCAGCAGTGCGGCTAGCCCCTACGAGCAGTACTTC. It translates to CASSAASPYEQYF.

The V and J genes are TRBV5-6 and TRBJ2-1; D is perhaps TRBD2 (6 bases). Per the germline V gene, CDR1 is SGHDT and CDR2 is YYEEEE. The CDR3 extends over 14 amino acids. V was pared by 5 bases and J by 9 bases, with 18 bases between. The CDR3 region has the DNA TGTGCCAGCAGATTCCGGGCCGCGGGGAGTGAGCAGTTCTTC. It encodes CASRFRAAGSEQFF.